This passage covers 2 T cell receptor beta chains from one sample sequenced in a study of blood T cell repertoires in COVID-19. The table came from immunoSEQ multiplex PCR; TCRdb's copy has only in-frame clones and leaves some out. In the table there are some 250,000 clones, approximately 84% of which are singletons. Source material: PBMCs or T cells enriched from blood (not recorded which). The receptors come from a man between 18 and 35 years old who had recovered from COVID-19.

The genes are TRBV28 and TRBJ2-7; 10 bases fit TRBD1. The CDR3 is made up of 17 amino acids. Germline lookup yields CDR1 MDHEN and CDR2 SYDVKM. The V segment lost 7 bases and the J segment 1 base; nucleotides outside the gene matches: 13. The chain's CDR3 is CASTPTGGPIISYEQYF. The CDR3 region has the DNA TGTGCCAGCACCCCGACAGGGGGCCCAATCATTTCCTACGAGCAGTACTTC.

This CDR3 reads CASSLRLAPYNEQFF. DNA for the CDR3: TGTGCCAGCAGTTTAAGGCTAGCCCCCTACAATGAGCAGTTCTTC. V is TRBV27 and J is TRBJ2-1, with D tentatively TRBD2 (5 bases). V lost 2 bases and J 2 bases, leaving 10 bases between the germline ends. Germline V CDR1 and CDR2: MNHEY, SMNVEV (reference sequence). This CDR3 contains 15 residues.